This T cell receptor beta chain came from a study of cytomegalovirus exposure and HLA in healthy donors. Points from the study as a whole: Many donors carried some public TCRs, although rarity characterized most TCR sequences. Beyond CMV serostatus, there was no information to go on about immune exposure.

The study ran its PCR with 60 Vbeta and 13 Jbeta primers. Sequencing used immunoSEQ multiplex PCR; TCRdb keeps in-frame clones, though not all of them. The repertoire holds about 150,000 clones, with 75% to 85% as singletons. With 6 bases clipped from V and 3 bases from J, the junction kept 13 bases outside the gene matches. The CDR3 is made up of 18 amino acids. Germline assignment: CDR1 SGHNT and CDR2 YYREEE (reference sequence). With regard to this clone: As yet, its antigen is unknown.

This clonotype was sampled from a man aged 25-40 years in good health and CMV-seropositive. The source material was PBMCs. The chain links TRBV5-4 to TRBJ2-1, with 12 bases that match TRBD2. In nucleotides, the CDR3 is TGTGCCAGCAACACGGGAGGGGTGACTAGCGGGGGCTACAATGAGCAGTTCTTC. As protein: CASNTGGVTSGGYNEQFF.